These T cell receptor beta chains were read from a single sample in a study of shared clonotypes between healthy human individuals. Profiling relied on immunoSEQ multiplex PCR, and the TCRdb table lists in-frame clones only, not all of them. Here the sample spans 2 million to 2.5 million clones, roughly 92% being singletons. The sample taken for sequencing was naive CD4+ T cells from PBMCs. The source is a man between 18 and 35 years old in good health. Some clones in this sample may be carry-over from other donors' samples. Each CDR3 is given with its conserved first and last residue. The D gene is left open where the match is weak. Some rows mark clone size as missing; the rest say once, few, many or name a class of expanded clone.

>.|17|TRBJ2-7|TRBD2|TRBV7-9
CASSPPRTSGSVYEQYF
TGTGCCAGCAGCCCCCCCCGAACTAGCGGGAGCGTGTACGAGCAGTACTTC
>.|15|TRBJ2-5|.|TRBV30
CAWSVGQPGQETQYF
TGTGCCTGGAGTGTCGGACAGCCTGGACAAGAGACCCAGTACTTC
>.|14|TRBJ2-5|.|TRBV4-3
CASSQALFQETQYF
TGCGCCAGCAGCCAGGCCCTGTTCCAAGAGACCCAGTACTTC
>.|16|TRBJ1-1|.|TRBV2
CASSDLSAVTWTEAFF
TGTGCCAGCAGTGATCTTTCGGCAGTAACTTGGACTGAAGCTTTCTTT
>once|15|TRBJ2-2|.|TRBV28
CASSLTPGWTGELFF
TGTGCCAGCAGTTTGACCCCAGGGTGGACCGGGGAGCTGTTTTTT
>.|15|TRBJ2-5|.|TRBV7-3
CASSPKGQGGETQYF
TGTGCCAGCAGCCCAAAGGGGCAGGGCGGGGAGACCCAGTACTTC
>.|14|TRBJ2-7|.|TRBV18
CASSPPGPPTEQYF
TGTGCCAGCTCACCACCGGGACCTCCTACAGAGCAGTACTTC
>.|15|TRBJ2-5|TRBD2|TRBV5-1
CASSLDPGTSGPMYF
TGCGCCAGCAGCTTGGACCCCGGGACTAGCGGGCCAATGTACTTC
>.|12|TRBJ2-3|.|TRBV4-1
CASSHLADTQYF
TGCGCCAGCAGCCATTTGGCAGATACGCAGTATTTT
>.|17|TRBJ2-3|.|TRBV7-2
CASSPKGGTISTDTQYF
TGTGCCAGCAGCCCGAAAGGTGGGACAATTAGCACAGATACGCAGTATTTT
>.|14|TRBJ1-1|.|TRBV28
CASSLRARNTEAFF
TGTGCCAGCAGTTTGAGGGCGAGGAACACTGAAGCTTTCTTT
>.|13|TRBJ1-2|.|TRBV6-6
CASGYGQLEGYTF
TGTGCCAGCGGCTACGGACAGCTTGAAGGCTACACCTTC
>.|11|TRBJ2-1|TRBD2|TRBV20-1
CSARAPGLAVF
TGCAGTGCTAGAGCCCCGGGACTAGCGGTCTTC
>.|14|TRBJ2-1|.|TRBV11-3
CASSLSRIDNEQFF
TGTGCCAGCAGCTTGAGTCGGATCGACAATGAGCAGTTCTTC
>.|14|TRBJ1-5|.|TRBV5-1
CASSYGLGSQPQHF
TGCGCCAGCAGCTATGGATTAGGGTCCCAGCCCCAGCATTTT
>.|16|TRBJ2-3|TRBD2|TRBV7-9
CASSSTSGRPTDTQYF
TGTGCCAGCAGCTCGACTAGCGGGAGGCCCACAGATACGCAGTATTTT
>.|16|TRBJ2-2|TRBD2|TRBV5-6
CASSFTGAGGTGELFF
TGTGCCAGCAGCTTCACCGGGGCCGGGGGGACCGGGGAGCTGTTTTTT
>.|14|TRBJ1-4|TRBD1|TRBV5-1
CASSLGTGSEKLFF
TGCGCCAGCAGCTTAGGGACAGGGAGTGAAAAACTGTTTTTT
>once|16|TRBJ2-6|TRBD1|TRBV9
CASSDDRATGANVLTF
TGTGCCAGCAGCGACGACAGGGCCACTGGGGCCAACGTCCTGACTTTC
>.|16|TRBJ2-7|.|TRBV4-1
CASSHPGRQIPYEQYF
TGCGCCAGCAGCCACCCCGGTCGACAGATTCCCTACGAGCAGTACTTC
>.|14|TRBJ2-3|.|TRBV9
CASSRLASTDTQYF
TGTGCCAGCAGCCGTCTAGCTAGCACAGATACGCAGTATTTT
>.|15|TRBJ2-7|.|TRBV7-2
CASSLVVTGHYEQYF
TGTGCCAGCAGCTTAGTAGTCACAGGGCACTACGAGCAGTACTTC
>.|13|TRBJ2-7|TRBD2|TRBV5-4
CASSIGTSYEQYF
TGTGCCAGCAGCATAGGGACTAGTTACGAGCAGTACTTC
>.|13|TRBJ2-5|TRBD1|TRBV28
CASTVQGEETQYF
TGTGCCAGCACGGTACAGGGGGAAGAGACCCAGTACTTC
>.|14|TRBJ2-5|.|TRBV16
CASSHQKYQETQYF
TGTGCCAGCAGCCATCAGAAGTACCAAGAGACCCAGTACTTC
>few|12|TRBJ1-5|.|TRBV30
CAWSVNNQPQHF
TGTGCCTGGAGTGTAAACAATCAGCCCCAGCATTTT
>.|15|TRBJ2-7|.|TRBV7-2
CASSRGGTGSYEQYF
TGTGCCAGCAGCCGGGGCGGGACTGGATCCTACGAGCAGTACTTC
>.|14|TRBJ1-1|TRBD1|TRBV6-4
CASSDTGQKNEAFF
TGTGCCAGCAGTGATACGGGACAGAAGAATGAAGCTTTCTTT
>.|14|TRBJ1-2|TRBD1|TRBV28
CASATTQGWYGYTF
TGTGCCAGCGCCACTACACAGGGGTGGTATGGCTACACCTTC
>.|14|TRBJ2-5|TRBD2|TRBV5-6
CASSLWGGRKTQYF
TGTGCCAGCAGCTTGTGGGGCGGGAGAAAGACCCAGTACTTC
>.|20|TRBJ2-6|TRBD1|TRBV19
CASSIDLDRLSSSGANVLTF
TGTGCCAGTAGTATAGATCTGGACAGGTTATCCAGCTCTGGGGCCAACGTCCTGACTTTC
>.|15|TRBJ2-2|TRBD1|TRBV30
CACRSTGANTGELFF
TGTGCCTGCCGATCCACAGGGGCGAACACCGGGGAGCTGTTTTTT
>.|12|TRBJ2-5|.|TRBV28
CASSSGTLTQYF
TGTGCCAGCAGCTCCGGGACACTGACCCAGTACTTC
>.|15|TRBJ2-5|.|TRBV10-2
CATASERAYQETQYF
TGCGCCACTGCCTCGGAGCGGGCCTACCAAGAGACCCAGTACTTC
>once|12|TRBJ2-1|.|TRBV6-6
CASSYSRGTPIF
TGTGCCAGCAGTTACTCACGAGGGACCCCAATCTTC
>once|15|TRBJ1-2|TRBD1|TRBV7-3
CASSLLAGQGYGYTF
TGTGCCAGCAGCCTCCTGGCCGGACAGGGCTATGGCTACACCTTC
>.|17|TRBJ1-1|.|TRBV5-6
CASSYRTVWTVNTEAFF
TGTGCCAGCAGCTACCGGACGGTGTGGACAGTTAACACTGAAGCTTTCTTT
>.|14|TRBJ2-7|.|TRBV18
CASSTGTVSYEQYF
TGTGCCAGCTCTACCGGGACCGTATCCTACGAGCAGTACTTC
>.|15|TRBJ2-1|TRBD1|TRBV2
CASRRQQGAYNEQFF
TGTGCCAGCAGGCGTCAACAGGGGGCCTACAATGAGCAGTTCTTC
>.|15|TRBJ2-6|.|TRBV9
CASSVVGTKANVLTF
TGTGCCAGCAGCGTAGTAGGGACGAAGGCCAACGTCCTGACTTTC
>.|14|TRBJ1-4|.|TRBV25-1
CASSDSLTGEKLFF
TGTGCCAGCAGTGACAGCCTCACGGGTGAAAAACTGTTTTTT
>.|15|TRBJ2-5|TRBD1|TRBV7-2
CASSPQGATLETQYF
TGTGCCAGCAGCCCCCAGGGGGCTACTCTCGAGACCCAGTACTTC
>.|19|TRBJ2-3|.|TRBV18
CASSPPGTSTARSTDTQYF
TGTGCCAGCTCACCACCGGGCACTAGCACCGCGAGGAGCACAGATACGCAGTATTTT
>.|13|TRBJ2-7|.|TRBV18
CASSKGQTSEQYF
TGTGCCAGCTCAAAGGGACAGACTAGCGAGCAGTACTTC
>once|12|TRBJ2-5|.|TRBV5-1
CASSSRGETQYF
TGCGCCAGCAGCTCAAGGGGGGAGACCCAGTACTTC
>once|12|TRBJ1-1|.|TRBV7-8
CASSQGITEAFF
TGTGCCAGCAGCCAGGGGATCACTGAAGCTTTCTTT
>.|14|TRBJ2-7|.|TRBV25-1
CASSEFRLPYEQYF
TGTGCCAGCAGTGAATTTAGGCTACCCTACGAGCAGTACTTC
>.|16|TRBJ1-2|.|TRBV6-5
CASSYSRTTPVRGYTF
TGTGCCAGCAGTTACTCGCGGACTACTCCTGTCCGGGGCTACACCTTC
>.|15|TRBJ2-1|TRBD1|TRBV7-3
CASSFSFDRDNEQFF
TGTGCCAGCAGCTTTTCCTTTGACAGGGACAATGAGCAGTTCTTC
>.|18|TRBJ1-1|TRBD1|TRBV27
CASSFHRTGGRMNTEAFF
TGTGCCAGCAGTTTTCACCGGACAGGAGGACGCATGAACACTGAAGCTTTCTTT
>.|11|TRBJ2-1|.|TRBV18
CASSPKDEQFF
TGTGCCAGCTCCCCTAAGGATGAGCAGTTCTTC
>.|15|TRBJ2-7|.|TRBV28
CASSGIQGFSYEQYF
TGTGCCAGCAGTGGAATACAGGGATTTTCCTACGAGCAGTACTTC
>.|16|TRBJ1-2|.|TRBV18
CASSPGSVEPTFGYTF
TGTGCCAGCTCACCAGGGTCAGTTGAACCTACTTTTGGCTACACCTTC
>.|18|TRBJ2-3|TRBD2|TRBV10-2
CASSEAPGLAGGTDTQYF
TGCGCCAGCAGTGAGGCACCGGGACTAGCGGGAGGCACAGATACGCAGTATTTT